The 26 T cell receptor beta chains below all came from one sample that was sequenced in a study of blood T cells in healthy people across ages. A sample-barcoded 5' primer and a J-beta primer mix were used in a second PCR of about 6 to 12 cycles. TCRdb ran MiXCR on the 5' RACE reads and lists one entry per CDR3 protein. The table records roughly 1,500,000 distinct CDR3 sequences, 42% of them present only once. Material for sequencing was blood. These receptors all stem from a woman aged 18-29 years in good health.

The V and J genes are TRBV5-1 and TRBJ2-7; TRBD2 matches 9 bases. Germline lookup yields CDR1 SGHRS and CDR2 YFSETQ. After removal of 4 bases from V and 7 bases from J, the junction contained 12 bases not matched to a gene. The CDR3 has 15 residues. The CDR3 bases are TGCGCCAGCAGCGCCGGACTAGCGCAAAGCAATGAGCAGTACTTC. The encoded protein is CASSAGLAQSNEQYF.

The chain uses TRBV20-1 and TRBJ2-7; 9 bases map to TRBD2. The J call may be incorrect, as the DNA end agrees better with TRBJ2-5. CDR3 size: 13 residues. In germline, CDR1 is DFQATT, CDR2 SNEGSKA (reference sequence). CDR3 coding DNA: TGCAGTGCGCCTAGCGGGGTGGGGGAGACCCAGTACTTC. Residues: CSAPSGVGETQYF.

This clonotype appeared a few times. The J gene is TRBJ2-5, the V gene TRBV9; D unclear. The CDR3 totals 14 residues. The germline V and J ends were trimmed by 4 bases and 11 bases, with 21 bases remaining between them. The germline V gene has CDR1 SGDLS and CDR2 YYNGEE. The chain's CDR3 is CASSFRVGYNEQYF. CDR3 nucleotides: TGTGCCAGCAGCTTCCGGGTCGGATACAATGAGCAGTACTTC.

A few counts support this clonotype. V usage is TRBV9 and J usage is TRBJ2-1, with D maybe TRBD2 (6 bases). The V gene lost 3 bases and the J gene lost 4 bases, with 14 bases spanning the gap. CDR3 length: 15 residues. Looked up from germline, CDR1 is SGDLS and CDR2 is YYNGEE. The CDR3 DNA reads TGTGCCAGCAGCGGTCTGCTCGGGGGTTACAATGAGCAGTTCTTC. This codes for CASSGLLGGYNEQFF.

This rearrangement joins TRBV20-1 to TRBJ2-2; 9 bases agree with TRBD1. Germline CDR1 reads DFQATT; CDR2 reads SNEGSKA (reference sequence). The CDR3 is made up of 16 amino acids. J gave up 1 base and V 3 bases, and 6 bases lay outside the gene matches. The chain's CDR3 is CSASEGTGRNTGELFF. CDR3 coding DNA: TGCAGTGCTAGTGAGGGGACAGGGAGGAACACCGGGGAGCTGTTTTTT.

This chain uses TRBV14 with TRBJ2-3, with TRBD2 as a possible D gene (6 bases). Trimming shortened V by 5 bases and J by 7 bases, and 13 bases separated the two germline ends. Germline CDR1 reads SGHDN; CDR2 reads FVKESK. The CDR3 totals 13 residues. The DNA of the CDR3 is TGTGCCAGCAGCGAATTGGGACTCCATACGCAGTATTTT. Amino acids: CASSELGLHTQYF.

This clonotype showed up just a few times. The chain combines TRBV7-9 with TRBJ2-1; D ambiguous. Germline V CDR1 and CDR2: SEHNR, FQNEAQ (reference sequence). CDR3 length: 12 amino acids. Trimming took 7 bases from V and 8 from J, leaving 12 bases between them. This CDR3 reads CASTGRIHEQFF. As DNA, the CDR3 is TGTGCCAGCACTGGCAGGATTCATGAGCAGTTCTTC.

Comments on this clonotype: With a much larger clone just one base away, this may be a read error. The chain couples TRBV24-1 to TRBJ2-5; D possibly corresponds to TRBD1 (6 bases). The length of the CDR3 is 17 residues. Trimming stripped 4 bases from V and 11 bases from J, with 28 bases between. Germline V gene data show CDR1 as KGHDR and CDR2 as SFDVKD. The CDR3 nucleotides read TGTGCCACCAGTGAGGCGAATCCAGGAAACAGGGCCTTTGAGCAGTACTTC. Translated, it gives CATSEANPGNRAFEQYF.

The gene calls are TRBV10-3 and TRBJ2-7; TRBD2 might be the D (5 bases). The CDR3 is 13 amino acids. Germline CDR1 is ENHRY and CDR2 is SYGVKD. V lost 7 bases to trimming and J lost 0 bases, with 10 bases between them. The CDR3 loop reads CAITGGFSYEQYF. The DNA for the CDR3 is TGTGCCATCACTGGCGGGTTCTCCTACGAGCAGTACTTC.

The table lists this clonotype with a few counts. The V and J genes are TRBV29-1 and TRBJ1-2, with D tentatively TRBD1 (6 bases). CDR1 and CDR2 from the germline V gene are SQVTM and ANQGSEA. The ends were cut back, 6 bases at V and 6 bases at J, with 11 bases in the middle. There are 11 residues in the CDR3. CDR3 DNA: TGCAGCGTGGTGACAGGCGATGGCTACACCTTC. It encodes CSVVTGDGYTF. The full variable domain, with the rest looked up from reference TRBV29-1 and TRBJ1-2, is SAVISQKPSRDICQRGTSLTIQCQVDSQVTMMFWYRQQPGQSLTLIATANQGSEATYESGFVIDKFPISRPNLTFSTLTVSNMSPEDSSIYLCSVVTGDGYTFGSGTRLTVV.

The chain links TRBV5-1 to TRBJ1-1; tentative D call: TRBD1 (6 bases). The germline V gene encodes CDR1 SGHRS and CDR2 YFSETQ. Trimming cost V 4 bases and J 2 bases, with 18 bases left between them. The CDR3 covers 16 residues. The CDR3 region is CASSRWAGDLNTEAFF. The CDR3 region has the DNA TGCGCCAGCAGCCGGTGGGCAGGGGACCTAAACACTGAAGCTTTCTTT.

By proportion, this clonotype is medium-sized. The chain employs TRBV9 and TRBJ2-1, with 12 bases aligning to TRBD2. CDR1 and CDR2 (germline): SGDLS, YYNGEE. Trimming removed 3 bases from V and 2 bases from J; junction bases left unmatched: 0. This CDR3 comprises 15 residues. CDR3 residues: CASSASGGAYNEQFF. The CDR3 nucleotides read TGTGCCAGCAGCGCTAGCGGGGGGGCCTACAATGAGCAGTTCTTC.

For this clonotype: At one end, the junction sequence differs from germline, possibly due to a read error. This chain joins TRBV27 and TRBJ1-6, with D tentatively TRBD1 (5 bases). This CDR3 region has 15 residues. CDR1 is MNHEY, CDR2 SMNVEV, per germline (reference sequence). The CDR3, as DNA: TGTGCCAGCAGTTCCGGGACCCTGGGGAATTTACCCCTCCACTTT. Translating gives CASSSGTLGNLPLHF.

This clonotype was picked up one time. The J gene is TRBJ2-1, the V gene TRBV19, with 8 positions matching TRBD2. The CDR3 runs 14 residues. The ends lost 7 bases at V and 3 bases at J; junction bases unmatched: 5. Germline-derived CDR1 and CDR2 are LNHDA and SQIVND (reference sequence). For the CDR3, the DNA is TGTGCCAGTACTCAGCGGGAGTACTACAATGAGCAGTTCTTC. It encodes CASTQREYYNEQFF.

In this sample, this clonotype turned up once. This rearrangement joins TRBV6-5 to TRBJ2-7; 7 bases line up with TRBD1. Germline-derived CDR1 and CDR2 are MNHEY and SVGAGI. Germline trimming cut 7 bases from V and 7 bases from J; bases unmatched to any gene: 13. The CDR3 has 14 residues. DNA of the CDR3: TGTGCCAGCACACAGGGGACAACATGGGATGAGCAGTACTTC. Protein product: CASTQGTTWDEQYF.

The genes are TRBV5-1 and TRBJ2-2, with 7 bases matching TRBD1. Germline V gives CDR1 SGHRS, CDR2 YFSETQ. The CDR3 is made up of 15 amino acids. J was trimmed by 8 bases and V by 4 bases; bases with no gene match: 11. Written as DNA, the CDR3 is TGCGCCAGCAGCAATACGACAGGGCGGCTAGGGGAGCTGTTTTTT. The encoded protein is CASSNTTGRLGELFF. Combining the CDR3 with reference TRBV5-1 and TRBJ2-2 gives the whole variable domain KAGVTQTPRYLIKTRGQQVTLSCSPISGHRSVSWYQQTPGQGLQFLFEYFSETQRNKGNFPGRFSGRQFSNSRSEMNVSTLELGDSALYLCASSNTTGRLGELFFGEGSRLTVL.

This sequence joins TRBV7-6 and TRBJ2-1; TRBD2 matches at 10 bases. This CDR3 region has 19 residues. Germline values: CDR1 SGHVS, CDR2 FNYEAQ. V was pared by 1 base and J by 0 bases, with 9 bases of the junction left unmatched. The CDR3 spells CASSLGSVAGGPSYNEQFF. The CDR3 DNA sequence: TGTGCCAGCAGCTTAGGGTCTGTAGCGGGAGGCCCCTCCTACAATGAGCAGTTCTTC.

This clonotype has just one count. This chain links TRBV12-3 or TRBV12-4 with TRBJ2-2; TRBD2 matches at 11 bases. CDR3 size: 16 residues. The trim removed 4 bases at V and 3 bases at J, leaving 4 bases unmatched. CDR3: CASSYTSGGYTGELFF. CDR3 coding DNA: TGTGCCAGCAGTTACACTAGCGGGGGATACACCGGGGAGCTGTTTTTT.

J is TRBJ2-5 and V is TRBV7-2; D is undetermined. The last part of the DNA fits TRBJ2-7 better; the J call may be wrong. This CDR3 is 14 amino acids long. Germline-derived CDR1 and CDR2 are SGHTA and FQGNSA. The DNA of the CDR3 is TGTGCCAGCAGCTTAACCATGGAGTGGGACGAGCAGTACTTC. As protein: CASSLTMEWDEQYF.

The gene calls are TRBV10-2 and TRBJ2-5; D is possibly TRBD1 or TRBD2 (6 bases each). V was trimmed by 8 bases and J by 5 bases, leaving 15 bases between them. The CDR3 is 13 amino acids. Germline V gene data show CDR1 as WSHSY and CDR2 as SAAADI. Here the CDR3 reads CASSGAGTETQYF. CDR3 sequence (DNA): TGCGCCAGCTCGGGGGCAGGGACGGAGACCCAGTACTTC.

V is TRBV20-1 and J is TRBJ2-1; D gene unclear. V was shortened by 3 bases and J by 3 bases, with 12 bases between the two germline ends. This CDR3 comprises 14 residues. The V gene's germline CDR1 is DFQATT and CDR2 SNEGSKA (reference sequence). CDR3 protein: CSASMTLNYNEQFF. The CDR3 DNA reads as TGCAGTGCTAGTATGACCCTTAACTACAATGAGCAGTTCTTC.

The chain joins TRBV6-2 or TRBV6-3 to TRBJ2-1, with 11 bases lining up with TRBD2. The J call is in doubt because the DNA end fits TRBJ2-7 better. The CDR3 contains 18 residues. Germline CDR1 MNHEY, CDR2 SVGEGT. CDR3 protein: CASSYLVSGRGSYNEQYF. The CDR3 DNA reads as TGTGCCAGCAGTTACTTGGTTAGCGGGAGGGGGTCCTACAATGAGCAGTACTTC.

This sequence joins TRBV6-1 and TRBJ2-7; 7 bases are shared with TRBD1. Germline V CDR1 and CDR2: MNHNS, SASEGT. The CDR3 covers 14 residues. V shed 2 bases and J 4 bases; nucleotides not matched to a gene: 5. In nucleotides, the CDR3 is TGTGCCAGCAGTGAAAGGGGGCCGCTATACGAGCAGTACTTC. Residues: CASSERGPLYEQYF.

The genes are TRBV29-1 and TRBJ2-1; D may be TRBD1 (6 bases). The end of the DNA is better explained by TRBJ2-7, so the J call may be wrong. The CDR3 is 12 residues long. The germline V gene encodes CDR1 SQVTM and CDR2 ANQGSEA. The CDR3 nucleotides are TGCAGCGCGAAGGACAGCTACAATGAGCAGTACTTC. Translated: CSAKDSYNEQYF.

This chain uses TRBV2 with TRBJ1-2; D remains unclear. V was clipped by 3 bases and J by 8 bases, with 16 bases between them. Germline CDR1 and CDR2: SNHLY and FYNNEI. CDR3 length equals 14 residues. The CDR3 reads CASSETQQAGGYTF. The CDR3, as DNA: TGTGCCAGCAGTGAGACGCAACAAGCGGGAGGCTACACCTTC.

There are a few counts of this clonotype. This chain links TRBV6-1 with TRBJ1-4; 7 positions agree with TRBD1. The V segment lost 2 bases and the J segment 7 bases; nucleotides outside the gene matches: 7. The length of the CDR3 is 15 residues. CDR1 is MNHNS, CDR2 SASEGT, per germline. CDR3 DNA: TGTGCCAGCAGTGAATTCGGGACAGCTACTGAAAAACTGTTTTTT. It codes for CASSEFGTATEKLFF.